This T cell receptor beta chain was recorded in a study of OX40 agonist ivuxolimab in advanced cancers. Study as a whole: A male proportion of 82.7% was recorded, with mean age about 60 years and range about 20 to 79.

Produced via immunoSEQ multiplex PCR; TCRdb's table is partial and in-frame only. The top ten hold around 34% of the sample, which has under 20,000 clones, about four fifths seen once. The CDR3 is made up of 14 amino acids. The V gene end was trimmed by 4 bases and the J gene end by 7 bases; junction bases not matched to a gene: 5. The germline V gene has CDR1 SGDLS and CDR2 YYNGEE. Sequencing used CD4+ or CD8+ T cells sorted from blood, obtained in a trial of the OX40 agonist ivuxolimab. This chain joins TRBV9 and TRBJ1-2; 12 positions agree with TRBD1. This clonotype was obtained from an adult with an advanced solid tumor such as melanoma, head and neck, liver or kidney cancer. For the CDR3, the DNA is TGTGCCAGCAGCTTCGGGACAGGGGGCGTTGGCTACACCTTC. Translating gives CASSFGTGGVGYTF.